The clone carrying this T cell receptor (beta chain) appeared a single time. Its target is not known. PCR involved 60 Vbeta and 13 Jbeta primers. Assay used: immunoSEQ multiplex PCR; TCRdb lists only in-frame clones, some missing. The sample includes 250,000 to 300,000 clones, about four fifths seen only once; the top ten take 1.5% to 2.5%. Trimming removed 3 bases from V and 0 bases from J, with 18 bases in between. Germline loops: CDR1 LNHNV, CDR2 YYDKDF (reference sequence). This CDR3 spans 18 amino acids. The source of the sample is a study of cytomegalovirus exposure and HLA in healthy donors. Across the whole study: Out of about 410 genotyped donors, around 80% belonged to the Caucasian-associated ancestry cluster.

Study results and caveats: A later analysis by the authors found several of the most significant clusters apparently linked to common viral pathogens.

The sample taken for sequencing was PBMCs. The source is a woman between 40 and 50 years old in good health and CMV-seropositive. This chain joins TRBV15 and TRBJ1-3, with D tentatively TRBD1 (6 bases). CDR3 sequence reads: CATSRGPTGLASGNTIYF. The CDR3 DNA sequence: TGTGCCACCAGCAGGGGCCCCACAGGGCTGGCCTCTGGAAACACCATATATTTT.